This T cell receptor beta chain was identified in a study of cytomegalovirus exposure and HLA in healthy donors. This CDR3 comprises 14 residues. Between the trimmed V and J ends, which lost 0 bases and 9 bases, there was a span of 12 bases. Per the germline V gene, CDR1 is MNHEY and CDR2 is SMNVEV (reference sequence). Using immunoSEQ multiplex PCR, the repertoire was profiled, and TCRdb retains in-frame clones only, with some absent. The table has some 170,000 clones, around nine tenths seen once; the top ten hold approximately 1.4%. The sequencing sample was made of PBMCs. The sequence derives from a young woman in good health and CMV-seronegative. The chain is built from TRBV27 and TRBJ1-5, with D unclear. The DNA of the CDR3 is TGTGCCAGCAGTTTATCGTCGGGGTCGGGGCCCCAGCATTTT. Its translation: CASSLSSGSGPQHF.